This TCR beta chain was identified in a study of blood T cells in healthy people across ages (dated by TCRdb to about 2015). Background for the entire study: In model experiments, template switching captured about one uniquely barcoded TCR beta cDNA molecule for every two T cells. The study measured age-related changes in TCR beta repertoire diversity using deep sequencing normalized with unique cDNA molecular identifiers. Four age groups were formed from the donors: young (average about 16 years), middle-aged (less than 40), aged (around 62) and long-lived (less than 85). To avoid experimental bias, donors of different ages were spread randomly across the sequencing lanes. Two additional independent replicas of 1 million unique cDNA reads from the same blood draw were analyzed for two donors (one aged 18 to 30 and one aged 80 or older).

In the germline V gene, CDR1 corresponds to KGHDR and CDR2 to SFDVKD. From cysteine to phenylalanine, the CDR3 is 16 amino acids long. Here the CDR3 DNA is all that survives: 48 bases in frame from base 1. The protocol used for the library was 5' RACE. Reads for this sample came from an Illumina HiSeq 2500. A second PCR of about 7 to 12 cycles was run with a J-beta primer mix and a sample-barcoded 5' primer. Each TCR beta cDNA molecule received a unique molecular identifier from a template-switch 5' adaptor carrying 12 random nucleotides. Each sample yielded at least 2.5 million CDR3-containing paired-end reads. The Mint cDNA synthesis kit, primed by a TRBC-specific oligonucleotide, was used to synthesize first-strand cDNA from all RNA. Following uracil-DNA glycosylase treatment, a first 18-cycle PCR with universal primers M1SS and BC2_uni_R was performed on all cDNA. Per the authors' processing: Normalization of each sample was performed by random selection of 1 million high-quality reads, each carrying a distinct molecular identifier. Reads sharing molecular identifiers were discarded rather than binned into consensus sequences. MiTCR, run with a Q25 quality threshold and the strictest error-elimination algorithm, handled CDR3 identification, clonotype clustering and error correction. Lower-bound total TCR beta diversity was estimated with a nonparametric unseen species model using Euler transformation. The public reads were quality trimmed at Q25 with fastp and then assembled into clones with MiXCR by TCRdb, keeping productive beta chains. Rows with one shared CDR3 protein collapse into an entry with the most common genes and DNA. For this entry, the V and J calls and clone size follow TCRdb and not the study's own pipeline. For this sample the table gives about 640,000 distinct CDR3 sequences, of which under 65% were detected only once. In total, the top ten clones hold around 37% of the sample.

Here is what the overall study found, with its caveats: Observed TCR beta diversity per million T cells fell roughly linearly with age, and a significant reduction was already apparent by age around 40. The CMV infection status of donors was not known, potentially confounding age-related changes in expanded clonotypes. Conclusive comparison of naive and antigen-experienced compartments was prevented by the profiling of bulk unsorted PBMCs. The percentage of naive T cells measured by flow cytometry correlated strongly with observed TCR beta diversity. Estimates of total diversity from one million sequenced T cells were regarded as lower bounds and underestimates. The long-lived group showed more naive CD4+ T cells, fewer expanded clones and increased TCR diversity than the aged group, suggesting age selection.

A remark on this clonotype: What this receptor recognizes is not known. One end of the junction varies from germline; a read error may be responsible.

Donors were a few dozen systemically healthy Caucasian individuals from Russia aged roughly 6 to 95 years. About 9.6 milliliters of peripheral blood were collected from each donor into EDTA-treated Vacutainer tubes. PBMCs were isolated by Ficoll-Paque density-gradient centrifugation, with at least 7 million obtained per sample. Trizol reagent was used to extract total RNA from PBMCs, with at least 6 micrograms per sample. For every donor, an aliquot of PBMCs went through flow cytometry to measure the percentages of naive CD45RAhigh/CD27high T cells. The sequence was collected from a man between 60 and 75 years old in good health. Sequencing used blood. Recombination joined TRBV24-1 with TRBJ1-3; perhaps TRBD1 is the D gene, with 6 bases matching. Read as DNA, the sequence is TGTGCTACCAGTGAGGATGGGGGCAGCTCTGGAAACACCATATATTTT. This yields the protein CATSEDGGSSGNTIYF.